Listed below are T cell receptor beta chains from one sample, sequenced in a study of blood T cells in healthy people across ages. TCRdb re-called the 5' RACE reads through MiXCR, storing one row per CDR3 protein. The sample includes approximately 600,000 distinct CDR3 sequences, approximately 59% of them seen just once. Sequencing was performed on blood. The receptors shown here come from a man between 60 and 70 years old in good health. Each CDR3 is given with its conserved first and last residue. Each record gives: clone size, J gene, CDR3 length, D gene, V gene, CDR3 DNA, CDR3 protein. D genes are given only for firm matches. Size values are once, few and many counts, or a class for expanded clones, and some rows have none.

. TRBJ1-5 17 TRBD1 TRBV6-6 TGTGCCAGCAGTTCACAACAGGGGGTGGGGGACAATCAGCCCCAGCATTTT CASSSQQGVGDNQPQHF
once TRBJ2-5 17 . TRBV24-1 TGTGCCACCAGTGATTTGCTCGGGCCCTCGGTAGAAGAGACCCAGTACTTC CATSDLLGPSVEETQYF
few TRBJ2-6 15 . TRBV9 TGTGCCAGCAGCGATAGGAGTTCTGGGGCCAACGTCCTGACTTTC CASSDRSSGANVLTF
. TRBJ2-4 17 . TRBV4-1 TGCGCCAGCAGCCAAGGCCGGGACGGAGGTTCGGGTCACATTCAGTACTTC CASSQGRDGGSGHIQYF
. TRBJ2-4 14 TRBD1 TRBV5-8 TGTGCCAGCAGCCTGAACAGGGGGCTGAACATTCAGTACTTC CASSLNRGLNIQYF
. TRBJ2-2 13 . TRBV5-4 TGTGCCAGCAGGACGGAGAACACCGGGGAGCTGTTTTTT CASRTENTGELFF
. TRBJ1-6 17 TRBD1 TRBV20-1 TGCAGTGCTTCTCCCGGGACAGGGGGCCAGGGCAATTCACCCCTCCACTTT CSASPGTGGQGNSPLHF
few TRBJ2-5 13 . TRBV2 TGTGCCAGCCGCGGGACGGCGCAAGAGACCCAGTACTTC CASRGTAQETQYF
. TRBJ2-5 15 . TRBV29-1 TGCAGCGTTGAGGCCCGCGGGGCATCACAAGAGACCCAGTACTTC CSVEARGASQETQYF
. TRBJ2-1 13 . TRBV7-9 TGTGCCAGCAGTAGTAGAAAGGGGAATGAGCAGTTCTTC CASSSRKGNEQFF
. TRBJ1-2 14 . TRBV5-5 TGTGCCAGCAGCTCGGTTAGTGCTAACTATGGCTACACCTTC CASSSVSANYGYTF
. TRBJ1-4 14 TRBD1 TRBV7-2 TGTGCCAGCAGCCCTAGGACAGGGGACGGAAAACTGTTTTTT CASSPRTGDGKLFF
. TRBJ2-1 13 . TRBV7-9 TGTGCCAGCAGCACCAGACTAGTTGATGAGCAGTTCTTC CASSTRLVDEQFF
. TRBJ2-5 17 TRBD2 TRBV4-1 TGCGCCAGCAGCCTCCAGCCGGGACTAGCATTGGGGGAGACCCAGTACTTC CASSLQPGLALGETQYF
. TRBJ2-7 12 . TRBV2 TGTGCCAGCAACAACGAGGGCTACGAGCAGTACTTC CASNNEGYEQYF
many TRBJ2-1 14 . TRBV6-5 TGTGCCAGCAGTTACTGGAATGGGAACAATGAGCAGTTCTTC CASSYWNGNNEQFF
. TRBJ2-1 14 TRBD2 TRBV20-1 TGCAGTGGTAGCGGGGGGGCAGAGTACAATGAGCAGTTCTTC CSGSGGAEYNEQFF
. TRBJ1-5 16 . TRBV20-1 TGCAGTGCTAGAGATCCGGGGCGCCATAGCAATCAGCCCCAGCATTTT CSARDPGRHSNQPQHF
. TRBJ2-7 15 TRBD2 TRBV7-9 TGTGCCAGCAGTAAAAGCGGGGGGGCCGGTTACGAGCAGTACTTC CASSKSGGAGYEQYF
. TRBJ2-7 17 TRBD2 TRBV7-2 TGTGCCAGCAGCCCCACGGGGGTAGCGGGAGATACCTACGAGCAGTACTTC CASSPTGVAGDTYEQYF
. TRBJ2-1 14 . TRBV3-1 TGTGCCAGCAGCCAAGTTAGACTTCCCCTTGAGCAGTTCTTC CASSQVRLPLEQFF
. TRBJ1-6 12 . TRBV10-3 TGTGCCATCAGGGATAGACAGACACCCCTCCACTTT CAIRDRQTPLHF
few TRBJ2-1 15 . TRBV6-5 TGTGCCAGCAGTTCCCACGGGACCATCTACAATGAGCAGTTCTTC CASSSHGTIYNEQFF
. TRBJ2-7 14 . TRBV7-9 TGTGCCAGCAGCTTAGATAGGACCGACTACGAGCAGTACTTC CASSLDRTDYEQYF
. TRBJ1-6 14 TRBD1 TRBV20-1 TGCAGTGCTAGAGAAAACAGGGGGCTTTCACCCCTCCACTTT CSARENRGLSPLHF
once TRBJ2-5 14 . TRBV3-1 TGTGCCAGCAGCCAAGTATTGGGCCTGAAGACCCAGTACTTC CASSQVLGLKTQYF
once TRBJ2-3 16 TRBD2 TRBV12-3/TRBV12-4 TGTGCCAGCAGGGCCGTCCGCAGCGGGGGGACTGATACGCAGTATTTT CASRAVRSGGTDTQYF
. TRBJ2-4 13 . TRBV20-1 TGCAGTGCTGGGCCACTAAGGGGCGGCATTCAGTACTTC CSAGPLRGGIQYF
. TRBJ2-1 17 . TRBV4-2 TGTGCCAGCAGCCAAGAGTTGGACGGGGGCCTCGGGAATGAGCAGTTCTTC CASSQELDGGLGNEQFF
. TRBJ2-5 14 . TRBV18 TGTGCCAGCTCACCACCTTCTCGCGCGGAGACCCAGTACTTC CASSPPSRAETQYF
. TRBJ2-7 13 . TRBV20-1 TGCAGTGCACCCCTGGGGGCGGCCTACGAGCAGTACTTC CSAPLGAAYEQYF
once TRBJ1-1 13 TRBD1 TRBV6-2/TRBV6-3 TGTGCCAGCAGTAACAGGGGGCAGACTGAAGCTTTCTTT CASSNRGQTEAFF
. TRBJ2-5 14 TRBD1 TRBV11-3 TGTGCCAGCAGCTCGGACAGGGTGGGGGAGACCCAGTACTTC CASSSDRVGETQYF
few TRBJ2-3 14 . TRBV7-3 TGTGCCAGCAGCTTAACACGGAGCACAGATACGCAGTATTTT CASSLTRSTDTQYF
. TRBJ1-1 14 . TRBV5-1 TGCGCCAGCAGCTTTGTAGCAGGGGACACTGAAGCTTTCTTT CASSFVAGDTEAFF
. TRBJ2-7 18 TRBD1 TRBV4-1 TGCGCCAGCAGCCAAGAAAGGGTGCGGACAGGGGCCAGGAATGAGCAGTACTTC CASSQERVRTGARNEQYF
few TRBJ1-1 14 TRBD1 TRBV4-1 TGCGCCAGCAGCCAGGGACAGGGCCCCACTGAAGCTTTCTTT CASSQGQGPTEAFF